This TCR beta chain was sequenced in a study of shared clonotypes between healthy human individuals. Whole-study findings and limits: Four donors shared 4.5% to 6.5% of their naive CD4 clonotypes. Large sequencing depth failed to make sorted-subset sequencing complete, rarefaction showed. Collection of samples was limited to blood; tissue repertoires likely differ. Enrolling few donors narrowed the genetic and exposure-history diversity that was represented.

Only in-frame clones appear in the TCRdb table, and some are missing; sequencing was by immunoSEQ multiplex PCR. The repertoire includes approximately 2,000,000 clones, around 90% of them detected once, and around 0.38% sits in the top ten. Details on this clone: Its antigen is unknown.

Germline V gene data show CDR1 as SQVTM and CDR2 as ANQGSEA. The CDR3 runs to 12 residues. The receptor was derived from a man aged 18 to 29 in good health. Some clones in this sample may be carry-over from other donors' samples. This chain links TRBV29-1 with TRBJ1-1; TRBD1 is a possible D gene (5 bases). Specimen: naive CD4+ T cells from PBMCs. Subset in this sample: CD45RA+ positively selected. The CDR3 nucleotides read TGCAGTAGTCCAGGGATGAACACTGAAGCTTTCTTT. Its protein is CSSPGMNTEAFF. Variable domain in full (rest from reference TRBV29-1 and TRBJ1-1): SAVISQKPSRDICQRGTSLTIQCQVDSQVTMMFWYRQQPGQSLTLIATANQGSEATYESGFVIDKFPISRPNLTFSTLTVSNMSPEDSSIYLCSSPGMNTEAFFGQGTRLTVV.